This T cell receptor (beta chain) emerged from a study of shared clonotypes between healthy human individuals. The study, taken as a whole, reports: Naive subsets generally had larger estimated richness than memory subsets. Expectations were that clonotype sharing among donors would be affected by sequencing depth.

The method was immunoSEQ multiplex PCR; TCRdb's version includes in-frame clones alone and lacks a portion of them. The table lists about 1 million clones, about three quarters of them singletons. With 10 bases removed from V and 0 bases from J, the gap between germline ends came to 16 bases. The CDR3 is 16 residues long. Germline V CDR1 and CDR2: LNHDA, SQIVND (reference sequence). The study drew its donors from healthy HIV-negative adults without recent acute infections or vaccinations. This clone was found once. What it binds is not known. Sequencing was done on a sample of memory CD4+ T cells sorted from blood. Subset defined: CD45RA-negative fraction. The gene calls are TRBV19 and TRBJ2-6, with D perhaps being TRBD1 or TRBD2 (5 bases each). This receptor was obtained from a man aged 18 to 29 in good health. In nucleotides, the CDR3 is TGTGCCACCAAAGCCGGGACCCTCTCTGGGGCCAACGTCCTGACTTTC. Amino acids: CATKAGTLSGANVLTF.